Listed below are T cell receptor beta chains from one sample, sequenced in a study of blood T cell repertoires in COVID-19. This table comes from immunoSEQ multiplex PCR, and its TCRdb copy is limited to in-frame clones, with some not included. The sample includes about 490,000 clones, approximately 85% of them seen just once. The sequencing input was peripheral blood. Receptor source: a human donor in a cohort sampled during active COVID-19. Each CDR3 is given with its conserved first and last residue. The D gene is left open where the match is weak. The size entry is marked missing in some rows and otherwise reads once, few, many or a size class.

D gene,V gene,J gene,clone size,CDR3 DNA,CDR3 protein
-,TRBV16,TRBJ1-1,-,TGTGCCAGCAGCCCGACCCTAGGGAACACTGAAGCTTTCTTT,CASSPTLGNTEAFF
-,TRBV6-5,TRBJ1-5,-,TGTGCCAGCAGTTATACGGGGTACGGCAATCAGCCCCAGCATTTT,CASSYTGYGNQPQHF
-,TRBV7-8,TRBJ1-5,once,TGTGCCAGCAGCTCAGGGGCGAGCAATCAGCCCCAGCATTTT,CASSSGASNQPQHF
TRBD1,TRBV29-1,TRBJ2-7,-,TGCAGCGTCAAGGACAGGGGGCAGCCCTACGAGCAGTACTTC,CSVKDRGQPYEQYF
-,TRBV7-2,TRBJ1-1,-,TGTGCCAGCAGCTTCGACAGGTTGAACACTGAAGCTTTCTTT,CASSFDRLNTEAFF
-,TRBV11-2,TRBJ2-6,-,TGTGCCAGCAGCGCCAACATAGGGGCTGGGGCCAACGTCCTGACTTTC,CASSANIGAGANVLTF
-,TRBV9,TRBJ1-1,-,TGTGCCAGCAGCGTAACGGGATCCCGGACCACTGAAGCTTTCTTT,CASSVTGSRTTEAFF
-,TRBV6-5,TRBJ2-7,-,TGTGCCAGCAGTTATCGAGACAGAGCCTACGAGCAGTACTTC,CASSYRDRAYEQYF
TRBD1,TRBV28,TRBJ2-7,-,TGTGCCAGCAGTTCAGGGGGAAAACGGCGCCACGAGCAGTACTTC,CASSSGGKRRHEQYF
-,TRBV6-5,TRBJ2-3,once,TGTGCCAGCAGTTCGACAGATACGCAGTATTTT,CASSSTDTQYF
-,TRBV2,TRBJ2-1,-,TGTGCCAGCAGTGAACTGGCTGGTACCTACAATGAGCAGTTCTTC,CASSELAGTYNEQFF
-,TRBV19,TRBJ1-6,-,TGTGCCAGTGGCTCACCCCTCCACTTT,CASGSPLHF
-,TRBV7-2,TRBJ2-1,-,TGTGCCAGCAGCTTAGCCGGGGCCTACAATGAGCAGTTCTTC,CASSLAGAYNEQFF
TRBD1,TRBV12-5,TRBJ2-7,-,TGTGCTAGTGGGAGTCCAGGGGGTCGGTGCTACGAGCAGTACTTC,CASGSPGGRCYEQYF
-,TRBV9,TRBJ1-1,-,TGTGCCAGCAGCGTAGCGGGTAGCACTGAAGCTTTCTTT,CASSVAGSTEAFF
TRBD2,TRBV4-1,TRBJ2-7,once,TGCGCCAGCAGCCAGATAGCGGGGACCTACGAGCAGTACTTC,CASSQIAGTYEQYF
-,TRBV5-1,TRBJ2-2,few,TGCGCCAGCAGCTTGGTTCAGGGAGGCACCGGGGAGCTGTTTTTT,CASSLVQGGTGELFF
TRBD1,TRBV6-5,TRBJ2-5,-,TGTGCCAGCAGCCCGGGGACAGCCACAGAGACCCAGTACTTC,CASSPGTATETQYF
-,TRBV28,TRBJ1-5,few,TGTGCCAGCAGTCCACCGGACAGCTATAGCAATCAGCCCCAGCATTTT,CASSPPDSYSNQPQHF
-,TRBV28,TRBJ1-2,-,TGTGCCAGCGGATCCGCCCCCCGACAGAATGGCTACACCTTC,CASGSAPRQNGYTF
TRBD2,TRBV3-1/TRBV3-2,TRBJ2-1,-,TGTGCCAGCAGCCAACCCCCCCCCGGGAGGGGGAACAATGAGCAGTTCTTC,CASSQPPPGRGNNEQFF
TRBD1,TRBV3-1/TRBV3-2,TRBJ1-1,-,TGTGCCAGCACCAGACAGGGAATACCCACTGAAGCTTTCTTT,CASTRQGIPTEAFF
TRBD1,TRBV12-3/TRBV12-4,TRBJ1-2,once,TGTGCCAGCAGTTTACGACAGGGTCTTAGCTACACCTTC,CASSLRQGLSYTF
-,TRBV5-6,TRBJ1-2,-,TGTGCCAGCAGCCGAAACAGGGCCTATGGCTACACCTTC,CASSRNRAYGYTF
-,TRBV4-3,TRBJ2-1,-,TGCGCCAGCAGCCAAGAACTTAGCGTTCAGGTCGATGAGCAGTTCTTC,CASSQELSVQVDEQFF
-,TRBV7-2,TRBJ2-3,-,TGTGCCAGCAGCTTAGAGGGCAGGGAGGTAGATACGCAGTATTTT,CASSLEGREVDTQYF
TRBD1,TRBV7-3,TRBJ2-5,-,TGTGCCAGCAGCCCTAGTGGACAGGGGGCGCCCCGGGAGACCCAGTACTTC,CASSPSGQGAPRETQYF